Detailed here is one T cell receptor beta chain. Its target is unknown. This sample is drawn from a study of cytomegalovirus exposure and HLA in healthy donors. The study, taken as a whole, reports: Most of the TCR beta V segments (in an earlier analysis) were productive either about 87% or about 30% of the time. With DRB1 most and HLA-C fewest, TCR association rates differed between HLA loci in a later analysis.

This PCR relied on a set of 60 Vbeta primers and 13 Jbeta primers. Original handling: Some 80 million unique TCR beta chains, roughly 11 million shared, were counted in a later analysis. Assay: immunoSEQ multiplex PCR; the TCRdb copy retains only in-frame clones and omits some. V and J calls and clone size are as listed in that table; D and trimming were resolved from the DNA. Of 110,000 to 150,000 clones listed, 75% to 80% are singletons. Germline V CDR1 and CDR2: SGHTA, FQGNSA. The CDR3 runs 15 residues. V shed 3 bases and J 6 bases; nucleotides not matched to a gene: 6. This chain joins TRBV7-2 and TRBJ2-1; 9 bases map to TRBD2. Sequenced sample: PBMCs. The TCR was taken from a female donor in good health and CMV-seronegative. CDR3: CASSLGRGGFNEQFF. The CDR3 DNA reads TGTGCCAGCAGCTTGGGGCGGGGGGGTTTCAATGAGCAGTTCTTC.